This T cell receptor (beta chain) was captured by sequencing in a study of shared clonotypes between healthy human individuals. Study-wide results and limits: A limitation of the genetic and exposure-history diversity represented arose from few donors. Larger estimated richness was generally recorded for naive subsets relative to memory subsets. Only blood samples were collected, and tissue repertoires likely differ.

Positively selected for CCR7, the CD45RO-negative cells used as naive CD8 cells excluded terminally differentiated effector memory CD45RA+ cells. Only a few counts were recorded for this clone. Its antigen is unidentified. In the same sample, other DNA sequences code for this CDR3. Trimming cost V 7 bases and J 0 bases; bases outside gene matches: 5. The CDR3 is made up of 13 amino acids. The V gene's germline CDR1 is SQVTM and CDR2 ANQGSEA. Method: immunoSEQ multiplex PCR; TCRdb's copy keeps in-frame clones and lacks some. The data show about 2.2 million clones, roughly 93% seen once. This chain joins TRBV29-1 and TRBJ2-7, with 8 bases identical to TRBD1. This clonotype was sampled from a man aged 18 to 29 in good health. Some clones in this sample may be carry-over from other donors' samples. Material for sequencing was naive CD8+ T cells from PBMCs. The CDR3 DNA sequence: TGCAGCGCCCGGACAGGGAGCTCCTACGAGCAGTACTTC. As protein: CSARTGSSYEQYF.